The source of this T cell receptor (beta chain) is a study of blood T cell repertoires in COVID-19. As for the study in general: The study drew acute and convalescent COVID-19 samples from the United States, Italy and Spain. In each case, the material was cDNA or gDNA derived from T cells, B-cell-depleted T cells, or PBMCs.

The V gene's germline CDR1 is SGHTA and CDR2 FQGNSA. The ends were cut back, 3 bases at V and 6 bases at J, with 9 bases in the middle. The CDR3 length is 14 residues. As processed by the authors: By means of reference gene primer amplification, nucleated cell counts were estimated. TCRdb's table, derived via immunoSEQ multiplex PCR, lists solely in-frame clones and lacks some. V, J and clone size are those of that table, while D and trimming were read from the DNA. This sample has 200,000 or so clones, with 85% to 90% found just once. Sequences were obtained from peripheral blood. The TCR was taken from a man aged 50 or older with acute or convalescent COVID-19. The chain has TRBV7-2 and TRBJ1-6; D possibly corresponds to TRBD1 (6 bases). DNA for the CDR3: TGTGCCAGCAGCTTTCCACAGGGTAATTCACCCCTCCACTTT. Translating it yields CASSFPQGNSPLHF. Complete variable domain (other parts from reference TRBV7-2 and TRBJ1-6): GAGVSQSPSNKVTEKGKDVELRCDPISGHTALYWYRQSLGQGLEFLIYFQGNSAPDKSGLPSDRFSAERTGGSVSTLTIQRTQQEDSAVYLCASSFPQGNSPLHFGNGTRLTVT.